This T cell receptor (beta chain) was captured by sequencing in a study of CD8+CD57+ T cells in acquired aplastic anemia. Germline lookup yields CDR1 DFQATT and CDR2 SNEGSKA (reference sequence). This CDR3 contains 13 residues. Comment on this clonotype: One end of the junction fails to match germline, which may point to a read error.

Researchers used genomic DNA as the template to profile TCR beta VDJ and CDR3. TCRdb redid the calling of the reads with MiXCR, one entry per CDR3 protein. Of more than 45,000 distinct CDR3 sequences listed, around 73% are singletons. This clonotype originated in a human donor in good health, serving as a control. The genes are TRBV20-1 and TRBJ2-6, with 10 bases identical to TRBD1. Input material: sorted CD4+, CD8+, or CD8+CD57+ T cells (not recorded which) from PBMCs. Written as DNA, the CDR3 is TGCAGTGCTAAGACAGGGGGCATGGAGACTGAAGCTTTC. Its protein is CSAKTGGMETEAF.